A selection of T cell receptor beta chains follows, all from one sample in a study of shared T cell receptors in the human thymus. Profiled with immunoSEQ multiplex PCR; TCRdb holds only in-frame clones, not every one. The table has approximately 730,000 clones, 80% to 90% seen once. The data also belong to a second study, concerning human thymus T cells.

The sequenced sample consisted of thymocytes. These receptors all come from a girl under three years old with a congenital heart defect. Each CDR3 is given with its conserved first and last residue. A D gene is named only where the DNA matches it firmly. Clone size is shown for a subset of rows, as once, few, many or a class of expanded clone.

TRBJ1-1,14,NA,TRBV7-8,NA,CASSLVGGDTEAFF,TGTGCCAGCAGCTTAGTGGGGGGGGACACTGAAGCTTTCTTT
TRBJ2-1,13,NA,TRBV2,NA,CASNTSSYNEQFF,TGTGCCAGCAATACAAGTTCCTACAATGAGCAGTTCTTC
TRBJ1-1,14,NA,TRBV19,few,CASSIATVNTEAFF,TGTGCCAGTAGTATAGCGACAGTGAACACTGAAGCTTTCTTT
TRBJ2-1,15,NA,TRBV7-3,NA,CASSLGQPLYNEQFF,TGTGCCAGCAGCCTAGGACAGCCGTTATACAATGAGCAGTTCTTC
TRBJ1-1,13,NA,TRBV30,NA,CAWSDSREIEAFF,TGTGCCTGGAGTGATTCGAGGGAAATTGAAGCTTTCTTT
TRBJ1-1,14,TRBD1,TRBV19,NA,CASSSPGQGTEAFF,TGTGCCAGTAGCAGCCCGGGACAGGGCACTGAAGCTTTCTTT
TRBJ1-2,15,NA,TRBV4-3,NA,CASSQLIFLTGNYTF,TGCGCCAGCAGCCAATTGATTTTCTTGACGGGTAACTACACCTTC
TRBJ2-7,13,TRBD2,TRBV4-1,NA,CASSQSGGYEQYF,TGCGCCAGCAGCCAATCGGGGGGCTACGAGCAGTACTTC
TRBJ1-1,11,NA,TRBV19,NA,CASSMGREAFF,TGTGCCAGTAGTATGGGCAGGGAAGCTTTCTTT
TRBJ1-2,15,NA,TRBV7-3,NA,CASSFGGKYNYGYTF,TGTGCCAGCAGCTTCGGAGGAAAATATAACTATGGCTACACCTTC
TRBJ2-3,17,TRBD2,TRBV12-5,NA,CASGLELAGDYTDTQYF,TGTGCTAGTGGTTTGGAACTAGCGGGGGACTACACAGATACGCAGTATTTT
TRBJ2-7,17,TRBD2,TRBV7-2,NA,CASSLAGGGPSSYEQYF,TGTGCCAGCAGCTTAGCTGGCGGGGGGCCCTCTAGCTACGAGCAGTACTTC
TRBJ2-7,20,TRBD2,TRBV10-3,NA,CAISESYGRPRAGVSYEQYF,TGTGCCATCAGTGAGTCTTATGGCCGACCGCGGGCGGGGGTCTCCTACGAGCAGTACTTC
TRBJ1-2,15,TRBD1,TRBV27,NA,CASTALGTGGDGYTF,TGTGCCAGCACCGCTTTAGGGACAGGGGGGGACGGCTACACCTTC
TRBJ2-5,14,NA,TRBV4-3,NA,CASSHTGRRGTQYF,TGCGCCAGCAGCCACACAGGGCGCCGGGGGACCCAGTACTTC
TRBJ2-3,18,TRBD2,TRBV18,NA,CASSLGGLAGLRADTQYF,TGTGCCAGCTCACTGGGGGGACTAGCGGGGCTCAGAGCGGATACGCAGTATTTT
TRBJ1-2,13,TRBD1,TRBV29-1,NA,CSVDRDRRHGYTF,TGCAGCGTTGACCGGGACAGAAGGCATGGCTACACCTTC
TRBJ2-7,17,NA,TRBV10-1,NA,CASSEGKEGPRVYEQYF,TGCGCCAGCAGTGAGGGAAAGGAGGGTCCGAGGGTCTACGAGCAGTACTTC
TRBJ1-2,15,TRBD1,TRBV2,NA,CASSGLRGQRGGYTF,TGTGCCAGCAGTGGTTTAAGGGGACAGCGGGGGGGCTACACCTTC
TRBJ1-2,15,NA,TRBV2,few,CASSAFDSPSYGYTF,TGTGCCAGCAGTGCGTTTGACTCACCCTCCTATGGCTACACCTTC
TRBJ1-1,14,NA,TRBV14,few,CASSKSKEANEAFF,TGTGCCAGCAGCAAGAGTAAGGAGGCAAATGAAGCTTTCTTT
TRBJ2-1,15,TRBD2,TRBV5-4,few,CASSLSGGHSNEQFF,TGTGCCAGCAGTTTGAGCGGGGGGCACTCCAATGAGCAGTTCTTC
TRBJ2-3,15,NA,TRBV5-1,NA,CASSCDSYNTDTQYF,TGCGCCAGCAGCTGTGACAGCTACAACACAGATACGCAGTATTTT
TRBJ2-5,14,NA,TRBV5-4,NA,CASSSSAVQETQYF,TGTGCCAGCAGCTCTTCTGCAGTCCAAGAGACCCAGTACTTC